This entry lists 27 T cell receptor beta chains sequenced from one sample in a study of shared clonotypes between healthy human individuals (dated by TCRdb to about 2020). The protocol used for the library was the immunoSEQ multiplex PCR assay. TCRdb re-hosts the immuneACCESS table, in-frame sequences only. Its copies lack some clones; in the studies checked, an unresolved V gene accounts for under half of them, and the cause for the rest is not known. Within this sample are hundreds of thousands of clones, with 92% of them counted one time only. The top ten clones comprise about 24% of the sample. CD8 naive samples were CD45RO-negative cells positively selected for CCR7, giving a CD45RA+CCR7+ population that excluded TemRA cells. The sequenced sample consisted of naive CD8+ T cells sorted from blood. The cell subset or site label, read with the paper, signifies: CD45RA+CCR7+. These receptors were obtained from a man under 40 in good health.

This CDR3 is CASSSRGSYNEQFF. The CDR3 DNA reads as TGTGCCAGCAGTTCCCGGGGATCCTACAATGAGCAGTTCTTC. This rearrangement joins TRBV6-6 to TRBJ2-1; possibly TRBD2 for D (5 bases). V was trimmed by 4 bases and J by 1 base, leaving 8 bases between them. There are 14 residues in the CDR3. Germline V CDR1 and CDR2: MNHNY, SVGAGI (reference sequence).

The rearrangement joins TRBV6-5 to TRBJ2-3, with 7 bases lining up with TRBD2. J lost 3 bases, V lost 5 bases, and 8 bases had no gene match. The CDR3 runs 15 residues. The germline V gene has CDR1 MNHEY and CDR2 SVGAGI. CDR3 sequence reads: CASSLLAVATDTQYF. In DNA, the CDR3 is TGTGCCAGCAGTCTGCTAGCGGTAGCGACAGATACGCAGTATTTT.

The J gene is TRBJ2-2, the V gene TRBV27; unclear D gene. The CDR3 sequence is 13 residues long. CDR1 MNHEY and CDR2 SMNVEV come from the germline V gene (reference sequence). V was cut by 0 bases and J by 9 bases, with 8 bases left in between. CDR3 in DNA: TGTGCCAGCAGTTTATCTTCCGCCCGGGAGCTGTTTTTT. This encodes CASSLSSARELFF.

This chain joins TRBV5-1 and TRBJ2-7, with D tentatively TRBD1 or TRBD2 (6 bases each). Per the germline V gene, CDR1 is SGHRS and CDR2 is YFSETQ. V was pared by 2 bases and J by 3 bases, with 12 bases between. CDR3 length: 14 residues. CDR3 DNA sequence: TGCGCCAGCAGCTTAGTAGGGGGGCACTACGAGCAGTACTTC. Amino acids: CASSLVGGHYEQYF.

Notes on this clone: The junction differs from germline at one of its ends, possibly a read error. This chain uses TRBV7-9 with TRBJ2-5, with TRBD2 matching over 12 bases. CDR1 and CDR2 (germline): SEHNR, FQNEAQ (reference sequence). The CDR3 has 18 amino acids. Here the CDR3 DNA reads TGTGCCAGCAGCTTAGCACTAGCGGGAGGAGGGAGCCAAGGGACCCAGTACTTC. It specifies CASSLALAGGGSQGTQYF.

This chain uses TRBV27 with TRBJ2-7; D possibly matches TRBD1 or TRBD2 (6 bases each). Germline-derived CDR1 and CDR2 are MNHEY and SMNVEV (reference sequence). V gave up 4 bases and J gave up 10 bases, with 14 bases separating them. The CDR3 loop spans 12 amino acids. CDR3 in DNA: TGTGCCAGCAGTTCCCCGGGGGCCCTACAGTACTTC. It specifies CASSSPGALQYF.

The chain is built from TRBV15 and TRBJ2-1; D possibly corresponds to TRBD1 (6 bases). The V end lost 5 bases, the J end lost 7 bases, and 27 bases lay between the germline ends. The germline V gene encodes CDR1 LNHNV and CDR2 YYDKDF (reference sequence). The CDR3 has 18 amino acids. For the CDR3, the DNA is TGTGCCACCAGCCGACACGATCGTTTGGGGGCGTGGGGTAATGAGCAGTTCTTC. Residues: CATSRHDRLGAWGNEQFF.

V and J are TRBV28 and TRBJ2-7; 10 bases line up with TRBD2. CDR1 MDHEN and CDR2 SYDVKM come from the germline V gene. The V segment lost 7 bases and the J segment 6 bases; nucleotides outside the gene matches: 9. CDR3 length: 14 amino acids. The CDR3 nucleotides are TGTGCCAGCACCATCCTAGCGGGAGTAGGCGAGCAGTACTTC. Amino acids: CASTILAGVGEQYF.

CDR3 loop: CASSLDGRINEQFF. The CDR3 region has the DNA TGTGCCAGCAGCCTCGACGGACGGATCAATGAGCAGTTCTTC. The V and J genes are TRBV7-2 and TRBJ2-1; no reliable D call. The CDR3 sequence is 14 residues long. Per the germline V gene, CDR1 is SGHTA and CDR2 is FQGNSA. Between the trimmed V and J ends, which lost 5 bases and 6 bases, there was a span of 14 bases. The full variable domain, its missing parts supplied by reference TRBV7-2 and TRBJ2-1, is GAGVSQSPSNKVTEKGKDVELRCDPISGHTALYWYRQSLGQGLEFLIYFQGNSAPDKSGLPSDRFSAERTGGSVSTLTIQRTQQEDSAVYLCASSLDGRINEQFFGPGTRLTVL.

J is TRBJ1-1 and V is TRBV7-9; D is perhaps TRBD1 (5 bases). Germline V CDR1 and CDR2: SEHNR, FQNEAQ (reference sequence). Trimming left V 3 bases short and J 5 bases short, with 10 bases between. The CDR3 is made up of 13 amino acids. The CDR3 nucleotides are TGTGCCAGCAGCTTTTTGGGGGGGACTGAAGCTTTCTTT. Translating it yields CASSFLGGTEAFF.

The rearrangement joins TRBV27 to TRBJ2-1; D uncertain. Germline V gene sequence: CDR1 MNHEY, CDR2 SMNVEV (reference sequence). V was trimmed by 5 bases and J by 0 bases, leaving 8 bases between them. CDR3 length: 14 amino acids. CDR3 amino acids: CASSPDLSYNEQFF. CDR3 nucleotides: TGTGCCAGCAGTCCCGACCTCTCCTACAATGAGCAGTTCTTC.

J is TRBJ2-1 and V is TRBV5-1; no clear D gene. The CDR3 totals 13 residues. Trimming removed 1 base from V and 5 bases from J, with 7 bases in between. Germline CDR1 and CDR2: SGHRS and YFSETQ. CDR3 sequence: CASSLRADNEQFF. DNA of the CDR3: TGCGCCAGCAGCTTGCGCGCAGACAATGAGCAGTTCTTC.

The chain joins TRBV27 to TRBJ1-5, with 7 positions matching TRBD1. The CDR3 covers 16 residues. Germline V gene lookup returns CDR1 MNHEY and CDR2 SMNVEV (reference sequence). With V trimmed by 5 bases and J by 0 bases, 7 bases remained unmatched. The CDR3 bases are TGTGCCAGCAGTCCGACAGGGAGTTATAGCAATCAGCCCCAGCATTTT. Amino acid sequence: CASSPTGSYSNQPQHF.

The chain uses TRBV6-1 and TRBJ1-2; D is ambiguous. The CDR3 has 15 amino acids. Germline values: CDR1 MNHNS, CDR2 SASEGT. Between the trimmed V and J ends, which lost 6 bases and 0 bases, there was a span of 14 bases. CDR3 in amino acids: CASSHFQHSNYGYTF. CDR3 bases: TGTGCCAGCAGCCATTTTCAGCACTCTAACTATGGCTACACCTTC.

The chain links TRBV2 to TRBJ2-7; 9 nucleotides line up with TRBD2. The CDR3 length is 14 residues. V gave up 4 bases and J gave up 3 bases; unmatched junction bases: 4. Germline-derived CDR1 and CDR2 are SNHLY and FYNNEI. DNA for the CDR3: TGTGCCAGCAGTGTTGTAGCGGGGGACTACGAGCAGTACTTC. Amino acid sequence: CASSVVAGDYEQYF.

The chain couples TRBV11-2 to TRBJ1-4; 9 bases are shared with TRBD1. The CDR3 runs to 17 residues. V lost 1 base and J lost 4; bases outside the gene matches: 7. Germline V lookup: CDR1 SGHAT, CDR2 FQNNGV. CDR3 in DNA: TGTGCCAGCAGCTTAGCAACAGGGGGCCTTGTTAATGAAAAACTGTTTTTT. Encoded protein: CASSLATGGLVNEKLFF.

J is TRBJ2-7 and V is TRBV6-1; no definite D call. CDR1 and CDR2 (germline): MNHNS, SASEGT. With 1 base removed from V and 3 bases from J, the gap between germline ends came to 13 bases. The CDR3 spans 15 residues. The CDR3 spells CASSEGSESVYEQYF. In DNA, the CDR3 is TGTGCCAGCAGTGAAGGGTCCGAGAGCGTCTACGAGCAGTACTTC.

This clone was observed a handful of times. V and J are TRBV6-6 and TRBJ2-2; 8 bases are shared with TRBD1. This CDR3 is 15 amino acids long. Per the germline V gene, CDR1 is MNHNY and CDR2 is SVGAGI (reference sequence). J gave up 5 bases and V 7 bases, and 9 bases lay outside the gene matches. CDR3 bases: TGTGCCAGCAAAACCGGACAGGGTGAGACCGGGGAGCTGTTTTTT. It codes for CASKTGQGETGELFF.

This chain joins TRBV2 and TRBJ2-7; TRBD2 aligns across 13 bases. There are 16 residues in the CDR3. The germline gives CDR1 SNHLY, CDR2 FYNNEI. V lost 0 bases, J lost 5 bases, and 4 bases stayed unmatched. As DNA, the CDR3 is TGTGCCAGCAGTGAAGCCCGGACTAGCGGGAGCGACGAGCAGTACTTC. It specifies CASSEARTSGSDEQYF.

J is TRBJ2-2 and V is TRBV7-6, with D unclear. V lost 4 bases, J lost 0 bases, and 6 bases lay in between. The CDR3 covers 14 residues. From germline, CDR1 is SGHVS and CDR2 FNYEAQ. CDR3 nucleotides: TGTGCCAGCAGCTGGGCCCCGAACACCGGGGAGCTGTTTTTT. Protein: CASSWAPNTGELFF.

This clone has only one observation. The gene calls are TRBV27 and TRBJ2-1, with 9 bases that match TRBD2. Per the germline V gene, CDR1 is MNHEY and CDR2 is SMNVEV (reference sequence). Unmatched junction bases numbered 6, after V lost 7 bases and J lost 5 bases. The CDR3 covers 14 residues. The CDR3 nucleotides are TGTGCCAGCACACCGGGACTAGCAAACAATGAGCAGTTCTTC. Its protein is CASTPGLANNEQFF.

The rearrangement joins TRBV28 to TRBJ1-5; possible D gene TRBD1, 5 bases. The CDR3 is 13 amino acids. In germline, CDR1 is MDHEN, CDR2 SYDVKM. V lost 5 bases, J lost 3 bases, and 8 bases lay in between. CDR3 nucleotide sequence: TGTGCCAGCAGTGGACACCACAATCAGCCCCAGCATTTT. Its protein is CASSGHHNQPQHF.

V is TRBV29-1 and J is TRBJ1-2; possibly TRBD1 for D (6 bases). CDR3 size: 15 residues. The germline V gene encodes CDR1 SQVTM and CDR2 ANQGSEA. V lost 4 bases, J lost 1 base, and 16 bases lay in between. CDR3 coding DNA: TGCAGCGTTGGAGGCCTGACAGGCCTTAACTATGGCTACACCTTC. Residues: CSVGGLTGLNYGYTF.

The chain couples TRBV29-1 to TRBJ2-3, with 10 bases lining up with TRBD2. Germline loops: CDR1 SQVTM, CDR2 ANQGSEA. The CDR3 has 17 residues. The J segment lost 5 bases and the V segment lost 5 bases, leaving 16 bases of the junction unmatched. The CDR3 DNA reads TGCAGCGTTCCCGGGACTAGCGACTTAAATGTGCTAGATACGCAGTATTTT. Its translation: CSVPGTSDLNVLDTQYF.

This rearrangement joins TRBV29-1 to TRBJ1-2; 8 nucleotides match TRBD1. CDR1 SQVTM and CDR2 ANQGSEA come from the germline V gene. CDR3 length: 12 amino acids. V lost 2 bases, J lost 6 bases, and 2 bases stayed unmatched. Here the CDR3 DNA reads TGCAGCGTTGAACCAGGGGGCGATGGCTACACCTTC. Translation gives CSVEPGGDGYTF. Full variable domain (outside the CDR3, taken from reference TRBV29-1 and TRBJ1-2): SAVISQKPSRDICQRGTSLTIQCQVDSQVTMMFWYRQQPGQSLTLIATANQGSEATYESGFVIDKFPISRPNLTFSTLTVSNMSPEDSSIYLCSVEPGGDGYTFGSGTRLTVV.

The sample holds a few counts of this clone. This chain's CDR3 is CASSLAGTPNEQFF. CDR3 DNA: TGTGCCAGCAGCTTAGCGGGAACCCCCAATGAGCAGTTCTTC. This chain links TRBV7-9 with TRBJ2-1; D call uncertain. This CDR3 is 14 amino acids long. Trimming removed 0 bases at V and 6 bases at J, with 9 bases between. Germline V gives CDR1 SEHNR, CDR2 FQNEAQ (reference sequence).

The chain has TRBV14 and TRBJ2-1; 11 nucleotides match TRBD1. CDR3 length: 15 amino acids. V lost 2 bases, J lost 9 bases, and 6 bases stayed unmatched. Germline V CDR1 and CDR2: SGHDN, FVKESK. This chain's CDR3 is CASSQPGQGASEQFF. CDR3 in DNA: TGTGCCAGCAGCCAACCCGGACAGGGGGCGTCTGAGCAGTTCTTC.